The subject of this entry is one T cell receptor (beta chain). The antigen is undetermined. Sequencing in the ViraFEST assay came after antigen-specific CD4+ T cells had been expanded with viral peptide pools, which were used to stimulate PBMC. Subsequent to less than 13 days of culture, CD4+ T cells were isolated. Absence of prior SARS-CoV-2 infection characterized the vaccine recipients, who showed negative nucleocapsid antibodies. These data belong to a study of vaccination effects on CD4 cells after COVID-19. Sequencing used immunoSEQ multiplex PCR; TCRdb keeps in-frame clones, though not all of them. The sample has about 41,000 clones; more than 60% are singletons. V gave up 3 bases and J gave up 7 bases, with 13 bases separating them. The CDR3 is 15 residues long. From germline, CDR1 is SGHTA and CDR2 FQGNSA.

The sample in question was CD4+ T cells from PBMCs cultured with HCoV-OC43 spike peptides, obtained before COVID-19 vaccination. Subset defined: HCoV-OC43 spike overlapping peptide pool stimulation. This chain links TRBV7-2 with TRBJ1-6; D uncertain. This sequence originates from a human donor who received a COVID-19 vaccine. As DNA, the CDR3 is TGTGCCAGCAGCTTTTACGGACCGAGCAATTCACCCCTCCACTTT. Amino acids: CASSFYGPSNSPLHF.